The 7 T cell receptor beta chains listed next were all sequenced from one sample in a study of T cell responses to AZD1222 COVID-19 vaccine. This table comes from immunoSEQ multiplex PCR, and its TCRdb copy is limited to in-frame clones, with some not included. Among more than 110,000 clones listed, about 94% were seen once. Material: peripheral blood, obtained on day 0 of AZD1222 vaccination. The receptors were sampled from an adult in good health.

This clone has a single count. This chain joins TRBV9 and TRBJ1-2; D may be TRBD1 (5 bases). Trimming stripped 0 bases from V and 7 bases from J, with 10 bases between. The germline V gene encodes CDR1 SGDLS and CDR2 YYNGEE. This CDR3 has 13 amino acids. CDR3: CASSVGGDGGYTF. The CDR3 region has the DNA TGTGCCAGCAGCGTAGGAGGGGACGGTGGCTACACCTTC.

The rearrangement links TRBV7-6 to TRBJ2-7; D might be TRBD2 (5 bases). This CDR3 spans 12 amino acids. Germline V CDR1 and CDR2: SGHVS, FNYEAQ. V lost 5 bases and J 4 bases, leaving 9 bases between the germline ends. The CDR3 sequence: CASSTEGYEQYF. The CDR3 DNA reads as TGTGCCAGCAGCACCGAGGGATACGAGCAGTACTTC.

Remarks on this clone: The sample holds other DNA sequences that translate to the same CDR3. The V gene is TRBV11-2, the J gene TRBJ2-3; a possible D gene is TRBD2 (5 bases). The CDR3 length is 15 residues. Germline V gives CDR1 SGHAT, CDR2 FQNNGV. V shed 0 bases and J shed 0 bases, with 7 bases lying between them. The CDR3, as DNA: TGTGCCAGCAGCTTAGACCGAGGGAGCACAGATACGCAGTATTTT. This sequence encodes CASSLDRGSTDTQYF.

The gene calls are TRBV27 and TRBJ2-5; 11 nucleotides line up with TRBD2. The CDR3 covers 15 residues. V shed 6 bases, J shed 9 bases, and the junction held 12 bases outside the gene matches. The germline gives CDR1 MNHEY, CDR2 SMNVEV (reference sequence). CDR3 loop: CASRPGTSGPLSQYF. The CDR3 DNA is TGTGCCAGCAGACCCGGGACTAGCGGCCCGTTGTCCCAGTACTTC.

The chain combines TRBV19 with TRBJ2-3; 8 bases line up with TRBD1. This CDR3 region has 14 residues. Germline CDR1 LNHDA, CDR2 SQIVND (reference sequence). V lost 5 bases to trimming and J lost 4 bases; unmatched junction nucleotides: 5. The CDR3 DNA follows: TGTGCCAGTAGTTCGACAGGGGTGGCAGATACGCAGTATTTT. Translated: CASSSTGVADTQYF.

The chain has TRBV18 and TRBJ2-7; D may be TRBD2 (6 bases). The CDR3 length is 14 residues. Germline lookup yields CDR1 KGHSH and CDR2 LQKENI. V was pared by 8 bases and J by 0 bases, with 14 bases between. In nucleotides, the CDR3 is TGTGCCAGCCCTAAGACTAGTAGCTCCTACGAGCAGTACTTC. This sequence encodes CASPKTSSSYEQYF.

The J gene is TRBJ1-5, the V gene TRBV5-6, with TRBD1 as a possible D gene (6 bases). Germline V gene data show CDR1 as SGHDT and CDR2 as YYEEEE. V lost 6 bases, J lost 0 bases, and 19 bases lay in between. The CDR3 totals 17 residues. The CDR3 DNA sequence: TGTGCCAGCACCCTGGGACACAGAGTATATAGCAATCAGCCCCAGCATTTT. As protein: CASTLGHRVYSNQPQHF.